Reported below is one TCR beta chain. A single count supports this clone. There is no known antigen for this receptor. No quality values exist for individual bases; no much larger clone is one base distant. This specimen comes from a study of blood T cell repertoires in COVID-19 (dated by TCRdb to 2020 to 2022). At the level of the whole study: Samples from collaborators originated in the United States, Italy and Spain and spanned both the acute and convalescent phases of COVID-19. The material from the prospective study consisted of cDNA or gDNA derived from T cells, B-cell-depleted T cells, or PBMCs. Deeply sampled blood TCRbeta repertoires from subjects exposed to, actively infected with, or recovered from COVID-19 were included in the dataset. The repertoires were made available in a free public database intended to serve as a resource for research on the immune response to SARS-CoV-2. Samples came from the ongoing ImmuneRACE study (first 160 participants) plus 1,254 subjects from 6 global collaborators. Nearly every sample came with metadata listing a de-identified subject ID, COVID-19 status, age in years and sex. Where HLA class I and class II types were available, the types were taken from metadata supplied by the sample provider, not from assay-based typing. What the research found in general, with its limitations: The amount of clinical and demographic metadata varied by source and participant and was provided uncurated.

The collaborating institutions used their own protocols to collect whole blood in K2EDTA tubes. For TCRbeta analysis, collaborator samples were shipped as frozen whole blood, as isolated PBMCs, or as DNA extracted from either sample type. The CDR3 goes from the cysteine to the phenylalanine over 17 residues. Only CDR3 DNA is held: 51 bases, read in frame from base 1. Clipping removes 7 bases from V and 3 bases from J, with 13 as the unmatched junction base count. The germline V gene (reference sequence) supplies CDR1 LNHDA and CDR2 SQIVND. TCRbeta CDR3 regions were amplified from genomic DNA using the immunoSEQ Assay, a bias-controlled multiplex PCR. Per the authors' processing: The number of nucleated cells in each sample was estimated by amplification of reference gene primers within the assay. To quantify the absolute abundance of each unique TCRbeta CDR3 rearrangement, sequence reads were collapsed and filtered. For each sample, productive Simpson clonality was calculated as the square root of Simpson's diversity index across productive rearrangements. Sourced from immuneACCESS, this table was stored by TCRdb with only in-frame sequences that have V and J called. A share of the clones is absent; for the studies checked, an unresolved V gene accounts for under half, and the remainder has no known explanation. Clone size and the V and J calls come from that table; the DNA yielded D and trimming. The sample table contains around 70,000 clones; only one count was recorded for around 93% of them. 4.8% of the sample lies in the top ten.

Sequencing input: peripheral blood. The sequence was collected from a woman between 55 and 75 years old with active COVID-19. The chain joins TRBV19 to TRBJ2-2; 8 junctional bases match TRBD2. The DNA is TGTGCCAGTACCCCACTCGCCGGAGCGGGAGACACCGGGGAGCTGTTTTTT. Its coded protein is CASTPLAGAGDTGELFF.